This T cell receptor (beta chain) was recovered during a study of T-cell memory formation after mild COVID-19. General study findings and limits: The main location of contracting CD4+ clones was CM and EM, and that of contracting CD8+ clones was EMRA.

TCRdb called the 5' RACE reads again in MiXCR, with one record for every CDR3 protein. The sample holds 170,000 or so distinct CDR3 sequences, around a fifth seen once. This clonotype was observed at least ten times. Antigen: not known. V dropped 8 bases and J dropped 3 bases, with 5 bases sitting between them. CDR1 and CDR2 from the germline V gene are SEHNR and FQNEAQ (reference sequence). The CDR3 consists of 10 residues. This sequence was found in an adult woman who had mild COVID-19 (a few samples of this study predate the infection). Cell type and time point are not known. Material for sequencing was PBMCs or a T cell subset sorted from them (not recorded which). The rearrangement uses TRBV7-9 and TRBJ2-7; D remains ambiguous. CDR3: CASGDYEQYF. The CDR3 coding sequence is TGTGCCAGCGGAGACTACGAGCAGTACTTC. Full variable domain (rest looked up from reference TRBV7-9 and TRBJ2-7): DTGVSQNPRHKITKRGQNVTFRCDPISEHNRLYWYRQTLGQGPEFLTYFQNEAQLEKSRLLSDRFSAERPKGSFSTLEIQRTEQGDSAMYLCASGDYEQYFGPGTRLTVT.